This T cell receptor beta chain was identified during a study of T-cell reconstitution after alpha-beta-depleted transplantation in children. This clonotype turned up a few times. The library targeted TCRbeta and was prepared with unique molecular identifiers. From the PCR reads, TCRdb called clonotypes with MiXCR, one entry per CDR3 protein. The table shows roughly 590,000 distinct CDR3 sequences, with roughly 15% occurring only once. Germline-derived CDR1 and CDR2 are SQVTM and ANQGSEA. V was pared by 3 bases and J by 3 bases, with 3 bases of the junction left unmatched. CDR3 length: 14 amino acids.

The chain joins TRBV29-1 to TRBJ2-2; 8 nucleotides match TRBD1. The receptor was derived from a human donor who donated a stem cell graft to a child with acute myeloid leukemia. This specimen was PBMCs from the stem cell graft donor, taken from the stem cell graft. The CDR3 sequence: CSVEWTGYTGELFF. The CDR3 region has the DNA TGCAGCGTTGAGTGGACAGGGTACACCGGGGAGCTGTTTTTT.